This T cell receptor (beta chain) was recorded in a study of CD8+ T cells in alopecia areata. General observations from the study: With one nonresponder, baseline CD8+ expansion's link to response remains uncertain. Lesional scalp displayed greater clonality than normal scalp, most notably in alopecia totalis/universalis. Amid tofacitinib therapy, many expanded lesional clones stayed present in scalp and blood.

This clone was recorded a few times. Its target is not known. The junction and the germline gene differ at one end; a read error may be behind it. Sequencing relied on a cDNA template that was reverse transcribed from extracted RNA. TCRdb's copy holds only in-frame clones and misses some; the assay was immunoSEQ multiplex PCR. The sample yields around 190,000 clones, around 66% seen once. Treatment in this sample: oral pan-JAK inhibitor, 5-10 mg twice daily. The CDR3 has 14 amino acids. In germline, CDR1 is SQVTM, CDR2 ANQGSEA. The origin of this receptor is a human donor with alopecia areata. This specimen was CD4+ T cells sorted from blood, taken at week 4, from a patient treated with tofacitinib. The V gene is TRBV29-1, the J gene TRBJ2-5; possible D gene TRBD2, 6 bases. CDR3 protein: CSVGSGLAQGTQYF. The CDR3 bases are TGCAGCGTGGGGAGCGGGCTCGCACAAGGGACCCAGTACTTC.